The entry below gives a single TCR beta chain sequence along with its context. Time point reported: pre-treatment sample, taken before nivolumab and TIL therapy. The immunoSEQ assay was v3. Clones were sequenced by immunoSEQ multiplex PCR, and TCRdb holds only the in-frame ones, with some missing. The sample has more than 45,000 clones, less than 75% seen once; the top ten hold less than 2%. The record originates from a study of TIL therapy for anti-PD-1-resistant metastatic lung cancer. Turning to the study itself: Progressing patients received lymphodepletion, expanded TIL infusion and IL-2. Half of patients were current or former smokers.

V lost 6 bases to trimming and J lost 1 base; unmatched junction nucleotides: 7. The germline gives CDR1 MDHEN, CDR2 SYDVKM. The CDR3 has 16 amino acids. The TCR comes from a person aged 25 to 80 with non-small cell lung cancer. The sample consisted of blood, taken at baseline. The chain is built from TRBV28 and TRBJ2-1; 9 bases align to TRBD2. CDR3 in DNA: TGTGCCAGCAGCCTAACCACTAGCGGGTCCTACAATGAGCAGTTCTTC. As protein: CASSLTTSGSYNEQFF.